This is a list of T cell receptor beta chains from one sample in a study of CD8 T cells in Susac syndrome. TCRdb re-derived calls from the immunoSEQ multiplex PCR reads in MiXCR, one entry per CDR3 protein. This sample has about 90,000 distinct CDR3 sequences, with 95% to 96% found just once. Material for sequencing was CD8+ T cells from PBMCs. The receptor set was obtained from a human donor with Susac syndrome. The CDR3 runs from the conserved cysteine through the conserved F or W.

j_call v_call cdr3_aa
TRBJ1-6 TRBV5-1 CASSKQDNSPLHF
TRBJ2-3 TRBV15 CATSGDGPDPQYF
TRBJ1-2 TRBV19 CASSNRDYGYTF
TRBJ2-5 TRBV7-3 CASSPEVGMETQYF
TRBJ1-2 TRBV29-1 CSVTWQAYGYTF
TRBJ2-1 TRBV20-1 CSASGAGGGVHEQFF
TRBJ1-4 TRBV20-1 CSARDRRRAGEKLFF
TRBJ1-2 TRBV30 CAWIIQGNYGYTF
TRBJ1-1 TRBV18 CASSSSGTGGIAFF
TRBJ2-6 TRBV27 CASRIDPSGANVLTF
TRBJ2-5 TRBV25-1 CASSEFGGAGETQYF
TRBJ1-2 TRBV30 CAWRRVTNYGYTF
TRBJ1-2 TRBV27 CASSPRTGGPYGYTF
TRBJ2-3 TRBV24-1 CATSDLGPVQYF
TRBJ1-2 TRBV6-2/TRBV6-3 CASSYSKAVYGYTF
TRBJ1-1 TRBV4-3 CASSQDPSSGTEAFF
TRBJ2-7 TRBV6-2/TRBV6-3 CASSLTSYEQYF
TRBJ2-5 TRBV20-1 CSAIEGTGSQGETQYF
TRBJ2-1 TRBV30 CAWSVPDRFSYNEQFF
TRBJ1-1 TRBV11-2 CASSSTQGQNTEAFF
TRBJ1-6 TRBV6-2/TRBV6-3 CASNQQGAPLHF
TRBJ1-5 TRBV30 CAWSLGGVGNQPQHF
TRBJ2-5 TRBV9 CASSPSDAETQYF
TRBJ2-1 TRBV20-1 CSARSPLGEQFF
TRBJ1-5 TRBV19 CASSIAVLGQPQHF
TRBJ2-3 TRBV5-6 CASSLVQRGNTDTQYF
TRBJ2-5 TRBV11-2 CASSFNRGAQETQYF
TRBJ2-3 TRBV5-6 CASTLTTDTQYF
TRBJ1-2 TRBV9 CASTPGRDDGYTF
TRBJ2-7 TRBV9 CASSVGTGGEYEQYF
TRBJ2-7 TRBV29-1 CSVRDSLYEQYF
TRBJ1-2 TRBV15 CATSRDHYGYTF
TRBJ2-2 TRBV27 CASSTLPQGQTGELFF
TRBJ2-1 TRBV3-1 CASSQDLGDYNEQFF
TRBJ1-1 TRBV6-5 CASRGGPMNTEAFF
TRBJ2-1 TRBV30 CAWAGLSNEQFF